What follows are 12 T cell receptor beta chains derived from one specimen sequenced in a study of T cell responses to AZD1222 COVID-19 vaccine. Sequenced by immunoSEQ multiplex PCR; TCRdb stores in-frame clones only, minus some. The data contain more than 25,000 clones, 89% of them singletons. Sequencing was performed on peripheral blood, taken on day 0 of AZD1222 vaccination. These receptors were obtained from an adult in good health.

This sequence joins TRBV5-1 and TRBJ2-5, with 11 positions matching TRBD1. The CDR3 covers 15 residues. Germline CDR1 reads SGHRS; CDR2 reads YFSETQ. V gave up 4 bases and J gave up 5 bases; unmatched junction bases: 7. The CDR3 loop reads CASSRGTGGTETQYF. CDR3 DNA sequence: TGCGCCAGCAGCCGGGGGACAGGGGGTACGGAGACCCAGTACTTC.

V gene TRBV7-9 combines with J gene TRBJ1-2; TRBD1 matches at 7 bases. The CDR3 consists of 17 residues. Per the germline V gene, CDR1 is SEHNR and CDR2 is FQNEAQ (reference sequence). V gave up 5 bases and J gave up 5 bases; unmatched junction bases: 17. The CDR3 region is CASSPTGEEHLTYGYTF. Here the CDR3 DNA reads TGTGCCAGCAGCCCCACAGGGGAGGAACACCTTACTTATGGCTACACCTTC.

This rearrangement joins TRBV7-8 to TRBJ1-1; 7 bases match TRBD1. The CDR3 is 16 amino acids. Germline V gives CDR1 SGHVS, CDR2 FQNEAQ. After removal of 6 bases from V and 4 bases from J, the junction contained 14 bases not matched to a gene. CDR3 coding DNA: TGTGCCAGCAGGGATTACAGGGGTCCCTCGGGCACTGAAGCTTTCTTT. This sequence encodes CASRDYRGPSGTEAFF.

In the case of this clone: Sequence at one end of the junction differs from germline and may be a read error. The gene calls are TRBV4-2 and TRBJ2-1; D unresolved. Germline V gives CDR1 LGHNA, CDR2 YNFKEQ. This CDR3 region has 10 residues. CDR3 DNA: TGCGCCAGCACCCCAACCGAGCAGTTCTTC. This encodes CASTPTEQFF.

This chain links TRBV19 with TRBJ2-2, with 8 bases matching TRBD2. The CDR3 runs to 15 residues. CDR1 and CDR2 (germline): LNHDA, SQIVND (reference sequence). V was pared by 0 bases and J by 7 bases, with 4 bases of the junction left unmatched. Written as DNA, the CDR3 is TGTGCCAGTAGTATAGAAGCGGGAGTCGGCGGGGAGCTGTTTTTT. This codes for CASSIEAGVGGELFF.

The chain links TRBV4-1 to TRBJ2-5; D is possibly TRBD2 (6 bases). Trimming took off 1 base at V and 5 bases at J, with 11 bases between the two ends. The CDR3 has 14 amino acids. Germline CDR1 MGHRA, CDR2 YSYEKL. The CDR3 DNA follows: TGCGCCAGCAGCCAAGCCATGGGGAGGGAGACCCAGTACTTC. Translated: CASSQAMGRETQYF.

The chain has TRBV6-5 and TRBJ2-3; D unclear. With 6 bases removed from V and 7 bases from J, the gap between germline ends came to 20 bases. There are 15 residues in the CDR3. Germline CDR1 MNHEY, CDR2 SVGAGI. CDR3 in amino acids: CASRPDGAARYTQYF. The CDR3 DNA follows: TGTGCCAGCAGGCCGGACGGCGCTGCGAGGTATACGCAGTATTTT.

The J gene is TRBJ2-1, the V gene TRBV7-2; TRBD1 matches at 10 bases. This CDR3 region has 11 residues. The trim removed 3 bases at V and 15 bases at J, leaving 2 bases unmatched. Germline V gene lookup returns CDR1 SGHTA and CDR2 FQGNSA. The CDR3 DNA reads TGTGCCAGCAGCTTGACAGGGGGCCCGTTCTTC. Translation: CASSLTGGPFF.

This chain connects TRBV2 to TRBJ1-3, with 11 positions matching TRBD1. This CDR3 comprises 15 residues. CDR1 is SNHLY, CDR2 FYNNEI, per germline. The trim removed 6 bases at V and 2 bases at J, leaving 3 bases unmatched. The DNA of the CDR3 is TGTGCCAGCAGACAGGACAGGGGGCCTGGAAACACCATATATTTT. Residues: CASRQDRGPGNTIYF.

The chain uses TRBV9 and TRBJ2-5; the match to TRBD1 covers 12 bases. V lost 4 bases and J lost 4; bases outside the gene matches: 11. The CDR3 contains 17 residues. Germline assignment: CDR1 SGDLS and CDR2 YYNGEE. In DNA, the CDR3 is TGTGCCAGCAGCCCCGGGACAGGGGGCTATGGAGGAGAGACCCAGTACTTC. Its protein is CASSPGTGGYGGETQYF.

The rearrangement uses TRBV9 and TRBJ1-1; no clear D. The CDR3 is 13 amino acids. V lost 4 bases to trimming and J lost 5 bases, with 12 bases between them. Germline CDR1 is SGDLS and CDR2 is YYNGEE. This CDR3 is CASSRGDGTEAFF. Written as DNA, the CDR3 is TGTGCCAGCAGCCGAGGAGACGGGACTGAAGCTTTCTTT.

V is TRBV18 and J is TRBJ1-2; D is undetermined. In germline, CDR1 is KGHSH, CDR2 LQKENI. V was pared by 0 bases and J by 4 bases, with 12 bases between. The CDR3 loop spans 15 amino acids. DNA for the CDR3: TGTGCCAGCTCACCACCGAGAAGGGAACTCTATGGCTACACCTTC. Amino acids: CASSPPRRELYGYTF.